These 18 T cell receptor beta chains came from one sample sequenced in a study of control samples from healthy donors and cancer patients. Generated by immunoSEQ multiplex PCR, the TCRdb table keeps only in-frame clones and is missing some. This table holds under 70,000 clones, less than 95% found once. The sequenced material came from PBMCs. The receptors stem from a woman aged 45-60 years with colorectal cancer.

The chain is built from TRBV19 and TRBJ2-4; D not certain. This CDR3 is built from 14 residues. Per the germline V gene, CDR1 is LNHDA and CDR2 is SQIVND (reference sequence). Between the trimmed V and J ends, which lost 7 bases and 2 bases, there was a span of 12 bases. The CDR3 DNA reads TGTGCCAGTAATTCAAGCGTTCCCAAAAACATTCAGTACTTC. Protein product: CASNSSVPKNIQYF.

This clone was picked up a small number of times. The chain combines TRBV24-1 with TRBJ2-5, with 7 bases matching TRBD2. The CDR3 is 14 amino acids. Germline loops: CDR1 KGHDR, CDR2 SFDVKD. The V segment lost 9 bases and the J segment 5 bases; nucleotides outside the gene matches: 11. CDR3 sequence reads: CATAGGGEEETQYF. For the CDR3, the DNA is TGTGCCACCGCTGGGGGGGGAGAGGAGGAGACCCAGTACTTC.

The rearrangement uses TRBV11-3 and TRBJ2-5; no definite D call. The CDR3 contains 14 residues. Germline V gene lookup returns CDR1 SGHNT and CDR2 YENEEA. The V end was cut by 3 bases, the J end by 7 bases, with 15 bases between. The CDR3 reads CASSLYPGSGTQYF. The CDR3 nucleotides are TGTGCCAGCAGCTTGTATCCAGGAAGTGGGACCCAGTACTTC.

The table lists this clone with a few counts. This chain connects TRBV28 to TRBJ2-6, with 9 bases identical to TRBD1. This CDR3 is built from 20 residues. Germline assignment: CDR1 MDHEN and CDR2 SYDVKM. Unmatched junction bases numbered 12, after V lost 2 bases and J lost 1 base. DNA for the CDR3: TGTGCCAGCAGTTTAACGGGACAGGGTTTTGTTACGTCTGGGGCCAACGTCCTGACTTTC. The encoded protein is CASSLTGQGFVTSGANVLTF.

The DNA for the CDR3 is TGTGCCATCAGTGACCCCGGGACAGGGGGGACTGAAGCTTTCTTT. Amino acid sequence: CAISDPGTGGTEAFF. J is TRBJ1-1 and V is TRBV10-3; 11 bases align to TRBD1. The CDR3 is 15 residues long. Germline V gene data show CDR1 as ENHRY and CDR2 as SYGVKD. V lost 3 bases, J lost 5 bases, and 5 bases stayed unmatched.

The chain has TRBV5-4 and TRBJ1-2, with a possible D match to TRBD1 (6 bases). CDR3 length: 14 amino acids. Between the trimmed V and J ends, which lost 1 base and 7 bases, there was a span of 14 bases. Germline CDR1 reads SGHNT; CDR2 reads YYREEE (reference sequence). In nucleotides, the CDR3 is TGTGCCAGCAGCTTGCAGGGGATGGAGTTTGGCTACACCTTC. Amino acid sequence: CASSLQGMEFGYTF. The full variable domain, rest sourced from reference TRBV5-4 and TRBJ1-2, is ETGVTQSPTHLIKTRGQQVTLRCSSQSGHNTVSWYQQALGQGPQFIFQYYREEENGRGNFPPRFSGLQFPNYSSELNVNALELDDSALYLCASSLQGMEFGYTFGSGTRLTVV.

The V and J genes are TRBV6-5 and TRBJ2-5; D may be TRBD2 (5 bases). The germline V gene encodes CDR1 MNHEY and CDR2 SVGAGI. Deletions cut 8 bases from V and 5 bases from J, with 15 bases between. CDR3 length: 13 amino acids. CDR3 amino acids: CASAPRDGETQYF. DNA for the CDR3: TGTGCCAGCGCGCCCCGGGATGGGGAGACCCAGTACTTC.

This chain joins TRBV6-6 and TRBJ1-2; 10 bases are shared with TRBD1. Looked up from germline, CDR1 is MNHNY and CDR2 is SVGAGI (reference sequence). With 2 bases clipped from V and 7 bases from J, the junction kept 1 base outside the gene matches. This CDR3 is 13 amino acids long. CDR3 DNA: TGTGCCAGCAGTTACGGACAGGGGGGTGGCTACACCTTC. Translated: CASSYGQGGGYTF.

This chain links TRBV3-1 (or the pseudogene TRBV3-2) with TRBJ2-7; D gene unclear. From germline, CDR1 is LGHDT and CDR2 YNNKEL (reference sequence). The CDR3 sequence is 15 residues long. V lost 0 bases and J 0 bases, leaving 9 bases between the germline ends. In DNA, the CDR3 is TGTGCCAGCAGCCAAGATAACACGGACTCCTACGAGCAGTACTTC. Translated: CASSQDNTDSYEQYF.

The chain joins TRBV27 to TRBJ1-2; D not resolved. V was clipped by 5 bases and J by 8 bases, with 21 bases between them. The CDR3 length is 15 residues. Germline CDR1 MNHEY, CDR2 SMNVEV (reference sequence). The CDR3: CASSTNPGNPGGYTF. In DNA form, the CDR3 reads TGTGCCAGCAGTACCAACCCCGGGAACCCTGGGGGCTACACCTTC.

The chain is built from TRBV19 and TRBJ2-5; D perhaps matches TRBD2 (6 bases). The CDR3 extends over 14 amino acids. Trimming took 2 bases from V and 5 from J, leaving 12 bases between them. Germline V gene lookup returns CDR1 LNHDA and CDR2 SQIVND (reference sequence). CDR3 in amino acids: CASSITGGGETQYF. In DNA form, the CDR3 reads TGTGCCAGTAGTATAACAGGAGGAGGGGAGACCCAGTACTTC.

CDR3 sequence reads: CAISEQEDSEKLFF. In DNA, the CDR3 is TGTGCCATCAGTGAACAGGAGGACAGTGAAAAACTGTTTTTT. The chain employs TRBV10-3 and TRBJ1-4; possible D gene TRBD1, 6 bases. Germline V lookup: CDR1 ENHRY, CDR2 SYGVKD. The CDR3 covers 14 residues. V lost 3 bases and J 7 bases, leaving 12 bases between the germline ends.

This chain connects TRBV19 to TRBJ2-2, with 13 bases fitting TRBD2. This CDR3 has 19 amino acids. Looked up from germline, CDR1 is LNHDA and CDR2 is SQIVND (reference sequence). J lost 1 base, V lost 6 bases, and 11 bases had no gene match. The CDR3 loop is CASSHRPGLAGENTGELFF. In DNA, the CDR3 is TGTGCCAGTAGCCACCGGCCCGGACTAGCGGGGGAGAACACCGGGGAGCTGTTTTTT. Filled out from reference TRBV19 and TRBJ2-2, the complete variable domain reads DGGITQSPKYLFRKEGQNVTLSCEQNLNHDAMYWYRQDPGQGLRLIYYSQIVNDFQKGDIAEGYSVSREKKESFPLTVTSAQKNPTAFYLCASSHRPGLAGENTGELFFGEGSRLTVL.

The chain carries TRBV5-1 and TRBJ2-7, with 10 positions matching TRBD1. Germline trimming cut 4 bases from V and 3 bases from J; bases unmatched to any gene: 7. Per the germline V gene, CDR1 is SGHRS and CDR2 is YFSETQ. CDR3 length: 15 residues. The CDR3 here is CASSPGTGAIYEQYF. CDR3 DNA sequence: TGCGCCAGCAGCCCGGGGACAGGGGCTATCTACGAGCAGTACTTC.

CDR3 sequence reads: CASSRDRGLSNYGYTF. CDR3 DNA sequence: TGTGCCAGCTCCCGGGACAGGGGGCTCTCCAACTATGGCTACACCTTC. This chain uses TRBV5-6 with TRBJ1-2; TRBD1 aligns across 12 bases. Germline V gene sequence: CDR1 SGHDT, CDR2 YYEEEE. The V and J ends lost 7 bases and 2 bases, in that order; junction bases with no gene match: 9. This CDR3 contains 16 residues.

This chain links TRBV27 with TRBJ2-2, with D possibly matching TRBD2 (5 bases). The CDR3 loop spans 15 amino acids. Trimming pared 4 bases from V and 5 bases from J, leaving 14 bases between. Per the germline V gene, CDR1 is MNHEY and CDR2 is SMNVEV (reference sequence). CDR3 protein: CASSSVLAWTGELFF. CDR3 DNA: TGTGCCAGCAGTTCTGTATTAGCGTGGACCGGGGAGCTGTTTTTT.

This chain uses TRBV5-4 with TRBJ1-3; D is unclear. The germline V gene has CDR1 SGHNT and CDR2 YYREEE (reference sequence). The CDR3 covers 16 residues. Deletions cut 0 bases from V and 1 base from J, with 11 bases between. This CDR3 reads CASSLDGGSSGNTIYF. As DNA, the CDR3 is TGTGCCAGCAGCTTGGACGGAGGCTCATCTGGAAACACCATATATTTT.

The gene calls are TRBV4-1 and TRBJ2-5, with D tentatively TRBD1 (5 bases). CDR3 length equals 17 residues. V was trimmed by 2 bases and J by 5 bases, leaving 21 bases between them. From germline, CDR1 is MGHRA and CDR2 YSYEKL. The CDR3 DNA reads TGCGCCAGCAGCCAACTTATCTGGGGCTCTGTGGCCGAGACCCAGTACTTC. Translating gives CASSQLIWGSVAETQYF.